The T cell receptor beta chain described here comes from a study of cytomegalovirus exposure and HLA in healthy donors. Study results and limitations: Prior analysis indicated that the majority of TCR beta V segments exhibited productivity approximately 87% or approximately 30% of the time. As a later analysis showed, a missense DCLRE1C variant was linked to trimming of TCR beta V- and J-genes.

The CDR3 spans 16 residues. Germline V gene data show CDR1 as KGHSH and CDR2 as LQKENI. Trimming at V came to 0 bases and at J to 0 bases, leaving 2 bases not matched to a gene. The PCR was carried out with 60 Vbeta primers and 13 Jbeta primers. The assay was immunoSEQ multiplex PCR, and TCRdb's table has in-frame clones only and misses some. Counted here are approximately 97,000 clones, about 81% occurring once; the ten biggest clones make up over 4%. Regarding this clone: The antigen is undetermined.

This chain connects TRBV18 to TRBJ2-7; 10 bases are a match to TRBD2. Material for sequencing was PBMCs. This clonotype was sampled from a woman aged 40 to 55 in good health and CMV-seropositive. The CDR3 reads CASSPPPSGSSYEQYF. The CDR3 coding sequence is TGTGCCAGCTCACCACCGCCTAGCGGGAGCTCCTACGAGCAGTACTTC.